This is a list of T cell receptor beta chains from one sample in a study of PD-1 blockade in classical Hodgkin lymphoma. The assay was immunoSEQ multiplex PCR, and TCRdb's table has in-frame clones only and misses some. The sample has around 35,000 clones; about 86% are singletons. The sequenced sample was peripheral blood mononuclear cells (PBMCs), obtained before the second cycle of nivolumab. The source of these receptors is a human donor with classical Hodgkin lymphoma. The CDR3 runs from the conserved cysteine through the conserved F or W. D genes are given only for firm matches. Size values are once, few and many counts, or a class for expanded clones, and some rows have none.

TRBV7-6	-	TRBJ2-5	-	CASSPVQETQYF	TGTGCCAGCAGCCCAGTACAGGAGACCCAGTACTTC
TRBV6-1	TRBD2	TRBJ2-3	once	CASSGRGGRSTDTQYF	TGTGCCAGCAGTGGTAGGGGAGGGAGAAGCACAGATACGCAGTATTTT
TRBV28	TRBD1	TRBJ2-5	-	CASSLWDRDYGTQYF	TGTGCCAGCAGTTTGTGGGACAGGGATTATGGGACCCAGTACTTC
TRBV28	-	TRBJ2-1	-	CASIPGTINEQFF	TGTGCCAGCATTCCCGGGACCATCAATGAGCAGTTCTTC
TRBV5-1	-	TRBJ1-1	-	CASSLGARAIPEAFF	TGCGCCAGCAGCTTGGGGGCCAGAGCCATTCCTGAAGCTTTCTTT
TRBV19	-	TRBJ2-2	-	CATPRHKDAGELFF	TGTGCCACCCCCCGGCACAAAGACGCCGGGGAGCTGTTTTTT
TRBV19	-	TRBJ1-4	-	CASSISVDNEKLFF	TGTGCCAGTAGTATATCGGTGGATAATGAAAAACTGTTTTTT
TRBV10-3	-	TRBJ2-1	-	CAISDHASSYNEQFF	TGTGCCATCAGTGATCACGCCAGCTCCTACAATGAGCAGTTCTTC
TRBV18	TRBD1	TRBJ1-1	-	CASSLMGTGENTEAFF	TGTGCCAGCTCACTAATGGGGACAGGGGAGAACACTGAAGCTTTCTTT
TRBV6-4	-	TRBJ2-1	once	CASSDRPRGEQFF	TGTGCCAGCAGTGACAGACCCAGGGGTGAGCAGTTCTTC
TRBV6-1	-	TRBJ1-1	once	CAGGQGLSHTEAFF	TGTGCCGGTGGGCAGGGACTCTCCCACACTGAAGCTTTCTTT
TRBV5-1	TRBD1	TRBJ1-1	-	CASSSAGTGSIAFF	TGCGCCAGCAGCAGTGCCGGGACAGGTTCTATAGCTTTCTTT
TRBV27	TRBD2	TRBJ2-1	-	CASSPNLGSGALSEQFF	TGTGCCAGCAGTCCAAATCTCGGGAGCGGGGCTCTTAGTGAGCAGTTCTTC
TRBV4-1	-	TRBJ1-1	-	CASSQVALAGATEAFF	TGCGCCAGCAGCCAAGTGGCGCTGGCTGGGGCCACTGAAGCTTTCTTT
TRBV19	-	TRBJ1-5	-	CASSIRGGVNQPQHF	TGTGCCAGTAGTATACGGGGGGGCGTGAATCAGCCCCAGCATTTT
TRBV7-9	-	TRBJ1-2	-	CASSSLDLGYTF	TGTGCCAGCAGCTCTCTCGATCTTGGCTACACCTTC
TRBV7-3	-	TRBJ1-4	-	CASSFEHGGTLFF	TGTGCCAGCAGCTTCGAGCATGGAGGGACACTGTTTTTT
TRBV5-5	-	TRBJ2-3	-	CASSLGLVTDTQYF	TGTGCCAGCAGCTTGGGCCTAGTCACAGATACGCAGTATTTT
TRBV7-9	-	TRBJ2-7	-	CASDSSRAYEQYF	TGTGCCTCTGACTCCTCCCGGGCCTACGAGCAGTACTTC
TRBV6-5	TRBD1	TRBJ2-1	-	CASQVPGTGNEQFF	TGTGCCAGCCAGGTACCCGGGACAGGGAATGAGCAGTTCTTC
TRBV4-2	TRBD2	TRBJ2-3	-	CASSLYGTSGSEDTQYF	TGTGCCAGCAGCCTTTACGGGACTAGCGGGAGTGAGGATACGCAGTATTTT
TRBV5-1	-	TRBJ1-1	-	CASSQGSAGGTEAFF	TGCGCCAGCAGCCAGGGGTCAGCTGGAGGCACTGAAGCTTTCTTT
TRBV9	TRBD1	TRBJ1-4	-	CASSVDRGGREKLFF	TGTGCCAGCAGCGTCGACAGGGGAGGCAGGGAAAAACTGTTTTTT
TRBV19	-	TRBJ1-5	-	CASSIRRQGYGNQPQHF	TGTGCCAGTAGTATCCGTCGGCAGGGTTATGGCAATCAGCCCCAGCATTTT
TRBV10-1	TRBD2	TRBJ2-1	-	CASSGSLFAGEDEQFF	TGCGCCAGCAGTGGGTCCCTCTTCGCGGGAGAGGATGAGCAGTTCTTC
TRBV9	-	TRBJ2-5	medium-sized	CASSFTGTLQETQYF	TGTGCCAGCAGCTTCACCGGGACTCTTCAAGAGACCCAGTACTTC
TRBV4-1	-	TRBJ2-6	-	CASSQEEGSGANVLTF	TGCGCCAGCAGCCAAGAGGAGGGCTCTGGGGCCAACGTCCTGACTTTC
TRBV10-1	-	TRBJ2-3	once	CASSLGSTDTQYF	TGCGCCAGCAGTCTGGGTAGCACAGATACGCAGTATTTT
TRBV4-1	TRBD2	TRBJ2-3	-	CASSQDGRAQDTQYF	TGCGCCAGCAGCCAGGACGGGAGGGCCCAAGATACGCAGTATTTT
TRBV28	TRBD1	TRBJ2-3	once	CASSLRQGSDTQYF	TGTGCCAGCAGTCTTCGACAGGGTAGCGATACGCAGTATTTT
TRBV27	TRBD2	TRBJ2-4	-	CASSRGYTSGREEAKNIQYF	TGTGCCAGCAGCCGGGGCTACACTAGCGGGAGGGAGGAGGCCAAAAACATTCAGTACTTC
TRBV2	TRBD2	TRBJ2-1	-	CASIGTSGRNEQFF	TGTGCCAGCATAGGGACTAGCGGGAGGAATGAGCAGTTCTTC
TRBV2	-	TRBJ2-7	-	CASKLQTTLDEQYF	TGTGCCAGCAAGCTACAGACCACTCTCGACGAGCAGTACTTC
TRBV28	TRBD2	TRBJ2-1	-	CASRVGGGNNEQFF	TGTGCCAGCAGAGTTGGGGGAGGGAACAATGAGCAGTTCTTC
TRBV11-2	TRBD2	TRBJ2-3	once	CASSSRLAVIPSTDTQYF	TGTGCCAGCAGCTCCAGACTAGCGGTTATTCCTAGCACAGATACGCAGTATTTT
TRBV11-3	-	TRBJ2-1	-	CASSLAGEQFF	TGTGCCAGCAGCCTAGCCGGTGAGCAGTTCTTC
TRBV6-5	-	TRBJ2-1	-	CASSYGKARSYNEQFF	TGTGCCAGCAGTTACGGGAAGGCCAGGAGTTACAATGAGCAGTTCTTC
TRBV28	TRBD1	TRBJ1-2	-	CASQGDYGYTF	TGTGCCAGCCAGGGGGACTATGGCTACACCTTC
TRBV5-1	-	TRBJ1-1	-	CASSITTGLLSEAFF	TGCGCCAGCAGCATAACCACGGGACTCCTCTCTGAAGCTTTCTTT
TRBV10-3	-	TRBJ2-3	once	CAISELYTDTQYF	TGTGCCATCAGTGAGTTATACACAGATACGCAGTATTTT
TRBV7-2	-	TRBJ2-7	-	CASSLNYYTYEQYF	TGTGCCAGCAGCTTAAATTATTACACCTACGAGCAGTACTTC
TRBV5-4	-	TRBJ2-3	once	CASSLEADLSTDTQYF	TGTGCCAGCAGCTTGGAAGCGGACCTTAGCACAGATACGCAGTATTTT